One sample yielded the 17 T cell receptor beta chains listed below, sequenced in a study of T cell repertoires in aging, cancer and after chemotherapy. TCR beta rearrangements were amplified from peripheral blood genomic DNA. Rearranged V-D-J TRB sequences were amplified with a mixed TRB-A/B primer pool. TCRdb independently ran MiXCR on the multiplex PCR reads; one entry per CDR3 protein. In the table there are 9,000 to 13,000 distinct CDR3 sequences, 20% to 25% of which are singletons. The sequenced sample was blood. Receptors were obtained from a human donor in good health.

The rearrangement uses TRBV5-4 and TRBJ2-1; D gene uncertain. Germline V gene sequence: CDR1 SGHNT, CDR2 YYREEE (reference sequence). V was cut by 1 base and J by 3 bases, with 8 bases left in between. CDR3 length equals 14 residues. CDR3 sequence (DNA): TGTGCCAGCAGCTTGATGTACAGCTACAATGAGCAGTTCTTC. Protein product: CASSLMYSYNEQFF.

The chain has TRBV7-2 and TRBJ2-1; TRBD2 might be the D (6 bases). Germline CDR1 SGHTA, CDR2 FQGNSA. This CDR3 comprises 14 residues. The V gene lost 1 base and the J gene lost 14 bases, with 18 bases spanning the gap. Here the CDR3 reads CASSLGRGIVVEFF. In DNA, the CDR3 is TGTGCCAGCAGCTTAGGGCGGGGAATAGTTGTGGAGTTCTTC.

This clonotype has just a few counts. The genes are TRBV20-1 and TRBJ1-1, with D uncertain. The V gene lost 8 bases and the J gene lost 0 bases, with 7 bases spanning the gap. The CDR3 is made up of 11 amino acids. Germline V gives CDR1 DFQATT, CDR2 SNEGSKA (reference sequence). The CDR3 nucleotides are TGCAGTTCAAGATTGAACACTGAAGCTTTCTTT. Translating it yields CSSRLNTEAFF.

This clonotype was picked up a small number of times. The chain is built from TRBV6-1 and TRBJ2-1; TRBD2 agrees at 13 bases. The germline V gene has CDR1 MNHNS and CDR2 SASEGT. The CDR3 contains 16 residues. V gave up 5 bases and J gave up 9 bases; unmatched junction bases: 10. CDR3 nucleotides: TGTGCCAGCAGTTTTGGAGAACTAGCGGGAGGGACTGAGCAGTTCTTC. Its protein product is CASSFGELAGGTEQFF.

By share, this clonotype counts as medium-sized (0.01 to 0.1%). CDR3 in DNA: TGTGCCAGCAGCCTGGGGGTACACGAGCAGTTCTTC. Its translation is CASSLGVHEQFF. The chain combines TRBV7-9 with TRBJ2-1, with D perhaps matching TRBD1 or TRBD2 (5 bases each). The germline CDR1 and CDR2 sequences are SEHNR and FQNEAQ (reference sequence). CDR3 length: 12 amino acids. V was shortened by 5 bases and J by 10 bases, with 12 bases between the two germline ends. The full variable domain, completed using reference TRBV7-9 and TRBJ2-1, is DTGVSQNPRHKITKRGQNVTFRCDPISEHNRLYWYRQTLGQGPEFLTYFQNEAQLEKSRLLSDRFSAERPKGSFSTLEIQRTEQGDSAMYLCASSLGVHEQFFGPGTRLTVL.

Within the sample, this clonotype is medium-sized (0.01 to 0.1%). V usage is TRBV5-6 and J usage is TRBJ2-7, with TRBD1 matching over 9 bases. The ends lost 2 bases at V and 5 bases at J; junction bases unmatched: 8. CDR1 is SGHDT, CDR2 YYEEEE, per germline. The CDR3 consists of 15 residues. The CDR3 region has the DNA TGTGCCAGCAGCTTTTGGGACAGGGAGCGTCACGAGCAGTACTTC. This sequence encodes CASSFWDRERHEQYF.

This clonotype is labeled medium-sized. V usage is TRBV30 and J usage is TRBJ2-7; 8 nucleotides align to TRBD2. There are 14 residues in the CDR3. Germline loops: CDR1 GTSNPN, CDR2 SVGIG (reference sequence). V shed 5 bases and J 7 bases; nucleotides not matched to a gene: 13. The CDR3 is CAWVRGGEWGEQYF. The CDR3 nucleotides are TGTGCCTGGGTCCGGGGGGGAGAGTGGGGGGAGCAGTACTTC. The whole variable domain, filled in from reference TRBV30 and TRBJ2-7, reads SQTIHQWPATLVQPVGSPLSLECTVEGTSNPNLYWYRQAAGRGLQLLFYSVGIGQISSEVPQNLSASRPQDRQFILSSKKLLLSDSGFYLCAWVRGGEWGEQYFGPGTRLTVT.

The chain has TRBV6-5 and TRBJ1-2; possibly TRBD1 for D (5 bases). The CDR3 runs 11 residues. Per germline, CDR1 MNHEY and CDR2 SVGAGI. V was cut by 6 bases and J by 6 bases, with 8 bases left in between. The chain's CDR3 is CASRGTDGYTF. CDR3 nucleotide sequence: TGTGCCAGCAGGGGGACGGATGGCTACACCTTC.

V usage is TRBV11-3 and J usage is TRBJ2-3; no reliable D call. CDR1 and CDR2 (germline): SGHNT, YENEEA. The CDR3 loop spans 13 amino acids. The V and J ends lost 3 bases and 2 bases respectively, with 6 bases between them. The CDR3 bases are TGTGCCAGCAGCTTTTCCGACACAGATACGCAGTATTTT. Residues: CASSFSDTDTQYF.

This clonotype turned up a few times. The chain's CDR3 is CAWSFEDRGGSSTDTQYF. CDR3 coding DNA: TGTGCCTGGAGTTTCGAGGACAGGGGGGGCAGTAGCACAGATACGCAGTATTTT. The gene calls are TRBV30 and TRBJ2-3, with 10 positions matching TRBD1. The CDR3 is 18 amino acids. V gave up 2 bases and J gave up 0 bases; unmatched junction bases: 11. Per germline, CDR1 GTSNPN and CDR2 SVGIG (reference sequence).

This clonotype was seen a handful of times. The J gene is TRBJ1-6, the V gene TRBV20-1, with 8 positions matching TRBD1. Germline CDR1 DFQATT, CDR2 SNEGSKA (reference sequence). This CDR3 spans 16 amino acids. The junction had 7 bases not matched to a gene; V was cut back by 6 bases and J by 0 bases. CDR3 loop: CSAPDRGSSYNSPLHF. As DNA, the CDR3 is TGCAGTGCCCCCGACAGGGGAAGCTCCTATAATTCACCCCTCCACTTT.

This chain connects TRBV20-1 to TRBJ2-7; D call uncertain. V was trimmed by 0 bases and J by 3 bases, leaving 12 bases between them. Germline assignment: CDR1 DFQATT and CDR2 SNEGSKA (reference sequence). CDR3 length: 14 amino acids. The CDR3 DNA reads TGCAGTGCTAGAGATTTCCGCCAAGGCTACGAGCAGTACTTC. Translating it yields CSARDFRQGYEQYF.

In its sample, this clonotype was seen a few times. The chain combines TRBV5-1 with TRBJ1-2; 11 positions agree with TRBD1. This CDR3 is built from 17 residues. CDR1 is SGHRS, CDR2 YFSETQ, per germline. The J segment lost 10 bases and the V segment lost 2 bases, leaving 16 bases of the junction unmatched. CDR3 region: CASSLTAWGQGEEAYTF. For the CDR3, the DNA is TGCGCCAGCAGCTTAACGGCCTGGGGACAGGGGGAAGAAGCCTACACCTTC.

This clonotype is judged medium-sized (0.01 to 0.1%). The chain combines TRBV6-1 with TRBJ2-7, with 7 bases lining up with TRBD2. V dropped 3 bases and J dropped 0; count of bases not matched to a gene: 5. The length of the CDR3 is 15 residues. The germline gives CDR1 MNHNS, CDR2 SASEGT. In DNA, the CDR3 is TGTGCCAGCAGTGACCCGGGAGGATACTCCTACGAGCAGTACTTC. Its translation: CASSDPGGYSYEQYF.

CDR3 sequence: CAISERGIEELFF. CDR3 DNA: TGTGCCATCAGTGAGAGGGGGATTGAGGAGCTGTTTTTT. The gene calls are TRBV10-3 and TRBJ2-2; D might be TRBD1 (6 bases). Germline CDR1 reads ENHRY; CDR2 reads SYGVKD. Deletions cut 2 bases from V and 10 bases from J, with 11 bases between. CDR3 length: 13 residues.

This clonotype was seen a handful of times. This chain's CDR3 is CASSPGTASYEQYF. The CDR3 DNA sequence: TGTGCCAGCAGCCCCGGGACAGCATCCTACGAGCAGTACTTC. The chain carries TRBV11-2 and TRBJ2-7, with TRBD1 matching 7 bases. Trimming took 5 bases from V and 1 from J; bases not matched to a gene: 5. The CDR3 runs 14 residues. Germline assignment: CDR1 SGHAT and CDR2 FQNNGV.

The chain carries TRBV7-9 and TRBJ1-1; the D is unclear. The CDR3 is 13 amino acids. Germline V lookup: CDR1 SEHNR, CDR2 FQNEAQ (reference sequence). Deletions cut 6 bases from V and 1 base from J, with 9 bases between. This CDR3 is CASRGRQNTEAFF. Here the CDR3 DNA reads TGTGCCAGCAGAGGACGGCAGAACACTGAAGCTTTCTTT.